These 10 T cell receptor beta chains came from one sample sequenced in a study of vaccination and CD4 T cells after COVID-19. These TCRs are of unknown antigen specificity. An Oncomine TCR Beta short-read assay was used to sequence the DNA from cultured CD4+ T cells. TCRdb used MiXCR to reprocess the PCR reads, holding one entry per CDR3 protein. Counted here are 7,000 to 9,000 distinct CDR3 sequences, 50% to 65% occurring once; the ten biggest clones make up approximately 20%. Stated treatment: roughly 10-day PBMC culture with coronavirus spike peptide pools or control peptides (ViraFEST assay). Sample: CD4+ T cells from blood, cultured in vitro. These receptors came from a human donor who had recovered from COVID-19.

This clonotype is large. The CDR3 sequence is CASSIIERNTEAFF. DNA of the CDR3: TGTGCCAGTAGTATTATAGAGAGGAACACTGAAGCTTTCTTT. The chain joins TRBV19 to TRBJ1-1; D is unclear. CDR1 is LNHDA and CDR2 is SQIVND in the germline V gene (reference sequence). With 3 bases removed from V and 1 base from J, the gap between germline ends came to 9 bases. This CDR3 comprises 14 residues.

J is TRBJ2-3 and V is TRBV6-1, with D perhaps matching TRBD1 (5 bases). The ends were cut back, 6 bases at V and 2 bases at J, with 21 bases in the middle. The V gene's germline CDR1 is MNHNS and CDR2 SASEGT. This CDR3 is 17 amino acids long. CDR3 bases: TGTGCCAGCAGGCCCCCTTGGGGCAGGGCTAACACAGATACGCAGTATTTT. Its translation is CASRPPWGRANTDTQYF.

In nucleotides, the CDR3 is TGTGCCAGCAGTTTAGCAGGGCCCGGCACAGATACGCAGTATTTT. It translates to CASSLAGPGTDTQYF. The chain recombines TRBV27 with TRBJ2-3, with D possibly TRBD1 on 5 matching bases. The germline CDR1 and CDR2 sequences are MNHEY and SMNVEV (reference sequence). This CDR3 has 15 residues. V lost 2 bases to trimming and J lost 1 base, with 10 bases between them.

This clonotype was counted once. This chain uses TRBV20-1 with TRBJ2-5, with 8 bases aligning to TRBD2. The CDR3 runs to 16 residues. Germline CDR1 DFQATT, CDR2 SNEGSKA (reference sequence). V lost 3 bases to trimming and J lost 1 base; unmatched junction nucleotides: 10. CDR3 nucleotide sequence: TGCAGTGCTAGGTTCGATAGCGGGACCCCCCAAGAGACCCAGTACTTC. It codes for CSARFDSGTPQETQYF.

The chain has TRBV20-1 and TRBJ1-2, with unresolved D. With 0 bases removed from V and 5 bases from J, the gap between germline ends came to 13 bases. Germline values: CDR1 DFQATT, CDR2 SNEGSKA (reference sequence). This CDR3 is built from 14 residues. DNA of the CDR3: TGCAGTGCTAGAGATGTAAACACCTCATATGGCTACACCTTC. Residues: CSARDVNTSYGYTF.

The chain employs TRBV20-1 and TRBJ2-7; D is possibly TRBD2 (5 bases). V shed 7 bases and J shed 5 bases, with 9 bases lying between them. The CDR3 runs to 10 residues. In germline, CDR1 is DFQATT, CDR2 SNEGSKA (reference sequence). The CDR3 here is CSGGPNEQYF. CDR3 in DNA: TGCAGTGGAGGGCCCAACGAGCAGTACTTC.

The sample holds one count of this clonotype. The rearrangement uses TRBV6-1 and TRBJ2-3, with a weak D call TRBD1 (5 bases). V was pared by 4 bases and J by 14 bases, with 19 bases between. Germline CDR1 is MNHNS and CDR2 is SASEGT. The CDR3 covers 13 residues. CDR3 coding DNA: TGTGCCAGCAGTGGCGGACACCTGTATTACTTGTATTTT. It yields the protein CASSGGHLYYLYF.

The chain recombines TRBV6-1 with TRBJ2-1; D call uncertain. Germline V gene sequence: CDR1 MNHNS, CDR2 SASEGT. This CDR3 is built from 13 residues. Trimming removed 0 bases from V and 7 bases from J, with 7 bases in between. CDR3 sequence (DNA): TGTGCCAGCAGTGAAGCGGGCAGGAATGAGCAGTTCTTC. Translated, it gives CASSEAGRNEQFF.

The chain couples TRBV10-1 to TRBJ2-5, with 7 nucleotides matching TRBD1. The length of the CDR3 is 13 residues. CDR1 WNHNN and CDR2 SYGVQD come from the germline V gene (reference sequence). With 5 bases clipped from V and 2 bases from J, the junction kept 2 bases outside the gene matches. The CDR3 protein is CASSRDRQETQYF. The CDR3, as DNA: TGCGCCAGCAGTAGGGACAGACAAGAGACCCAGTACTTC.

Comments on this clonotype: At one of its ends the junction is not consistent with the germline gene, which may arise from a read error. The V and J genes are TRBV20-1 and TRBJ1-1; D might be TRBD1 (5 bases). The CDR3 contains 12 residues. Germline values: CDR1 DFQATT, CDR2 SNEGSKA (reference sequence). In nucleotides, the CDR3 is TGCAGTGCTACCGACAGCTACCCTGAAACTTTCTTT. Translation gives CSATDSYPETFF.